The rows below give T cell receptor beta chains drawn from one sample of a study of blood T cell repertoires in COVID-19. Measured with immunoSEQ multiplex PCR; TCRdb has only the in-frame clones, and not every one. Here the sample spans 240,000 or so clones, about 86% being singletons. Sample: peripheral blood. These receptors all come from a woman in her 30s who had recovered from COVID-19. Each CDR3 is given with its conserved first and last residue. Each record gives: clone size, D gene, J gene, V gene, CDR3 protein, CDR3 DNA. The D gene is left open where the match is weak. Clone size appears in some rows only: once, few, many, or a class for an expanded clone.

>-|-|TRBJ2-1|TRBV5-4
CASTMTGDWGGEQFF
TGTGCCAGCACCATGACAGGCGACTGGGGGGGTGAGCAGTTCTTC
>-|TRBD1|TRBJ1-6|TRBV6-5
CASSSRTGRVYSPLHF
TGTGCCAGCAGTTCCCGGACAGGGAGGGTCTATTCACCCCTCCACTTT
>-|TRBD2|TRBJ2-1|TRBV7-8
CASSYPTSGGTNEQFF
TGTGCCAGCAGCTATCCAACTAGCGGGGGTACCAATGAGCAGTTCTTC
>-|-|TRBJ2-7|TRBV13
CASSLGDNYEQYF
TGTGCCAGCAGCTTAGGGGACAACTACGAGCAGTACTTC
>few|-|TRBJ1-3|TRBV4-1
CASSQDGGPGNTIYF
TGCGCCAGCAGCCAAGACGGGGGGCCTGGAAACACCATATATTTT
>-|-|TRBJ1-1|TRBV9
CASSSEGNTEAFF
TGTGCCAGCAGCTCAGAGGGGAACACTGAAGCTTTCTTT
>-|TRBD1|TRBJ1-1|TRBV6-5
CASSWGTGLNTEAFF
TGTGCCAGCAGTTGGGGGACAGGGCTAAACACTGAAGCTTTCTTT
>-|-|TRBJ1-2|TRBV7-9
CASSPAGTPYGYTF
TGTGCCAGCAGCCCGGCCGGGACACCCTATGGCTACACCTTC
>-|-|TRBJ1-4|TRBV29-1
CSAETGLNEKLFF
TGCAGCGCTGAAACGGGACTAAATGAAAAACTGTTTTTT
>-|TRBD1|TRBJ1-2|TRBV6-1
CASSEAGTAYGYTF
TGTGCCAGCAGTGAAGCGGGGACAGCCTATGGCTACACCTTC
>few|-|TRBJ1-5|TRBV20-1
CSASPGNQPQHF
TGCAGTGCTAGTCCGGGCAATCAGCCCCAGCATTTT
>-|TRBD1|TRBJ1-1|TRBV6-2/TRBV6-3
CASSPRTGLKNTEAFF
TGTGCCAGCAGCCCTCGGACAGGGCTCAAGAACACTGAAGCTTTCTTT
>-|-|TRBJ1-2|TRBV30
CAWSVRQPQVYGYTF
TGTGCCTGGAGTGTACGACAGCCCCAGGTCTATGGCTACACCTTC
>-|TRBD1|TRBJ2-3|TRBV27
CASSLGQGGDTQYF
TGTGCCAGCAGTTTGGGACAGGGGGGAGATACGCAGTATTTT
>-|-|TRBJ1-1|TRBV6-1
CASRSGVAEAFF
TGTGCCAGCAGATCAGGGGTAGCTGAAGCTTTCTTT
>-|-|TRBJ2-3|TRBV5-6
CASSPEYWVGTDTQYF
TGTGCCAGCAGCCCGGAGTATTGGGTTGGCACAGATACGCAGTATTTT
>-|TRBD1|TRBJ2-7|TRBV6-5
CASSRPRDRAYEQYF
TGTGCCAGCAGCCGACCTCGGGACAGAGCTTACGAGCAGTACTTC
>-|-|TRBJ2-7|TRBV18
CASSPPGAESEQYF
TGTGCCAGCTCACCACCAGGGGCAGAAAGCGAGCAGTACTTC
>-|-|TRBJ2-5|TRBV15
CATSRDIQGIFETQYF
TGTGCCACCAGCAGAGATATCCAGGGAATATTTGAGACCCAGTACTTC
>-|TRBD1|TRBJ1-2|TRBV5-1
CASSMTGGTNYGYTF
TGCGCCAGCAGCATGACAGGGGGCACTAACTATGGCTACACCTTC
>-|-|TRBJ1-2|TRBV6-5
CAGGQRATNGYTF
TGTGCCGGAGGACAGAGGGCTACCAATGGCTACACCTTC
>-|-|TRBJ2-1|TRBV5-1
CASSSGLLRDEQFF
TGCGCCAGCAGTTCGGGACTCCTGCGCGATGAGCAGTTCTTC
>few|-|TRBJ1-5|TRBV11-2
CASSLDFRETQHF
TGTGCCAGCAGCTTAGATTTTAGGGAGACACAGCATTTT
>-|-|TRBJ2-7|TRBV6-5
CASSYRGTSYEQYF
TGTGCCAGCAGTTACAGGGGGACCTCCTACGAGCAGTACTTC
>-|-|TRBJ2-7|TRBV7-6
CASSRATDYEQYF
TGTGCCAGCAGCCGAGCCACCGACTACGAGCAGTACTTC
>few|-|TRBJ2-3|TRBV2
CASSEQGQGADTQYF
TGTGCCAGCAGTGAACAAGGGCAGGGCGCAGATACGCAGTATTTT
>-|-|TRBJ1-5|TRBV7-2
CASSPGTSADQPQHF
TGTGCCAGCAGTCCCGGGACTTCTGCGGATCAGCCCCAGCATTTT
>-|TRBD1|TRBJ2-2|TRBV14
CASSQLPGTGGWTGELFF
TGTGCCAGCAGCCAATTACCCGGGACAGGGGGTTGGACCGGGGAGCTGTTTTTT
>-|TRBD2|TRBJ2-1|TRBV24-1
CATSDGTSAREFF
TGTGCCACCAGTGACGGGACTAGCGCGCGGGAGTTCTTC
>few|TRBD2|TRBJ2-2|TRBV7-3
CASSLMGGGYTGELFF
TGTGCCAGCAGCTTAATGGGCGGGGGTTACACCGGGGAGCTGTTTTTT
>-|-|TRBJ2-1|TRBV6-1
CASSEEPGSYNEQFF
TGTGCCAGCAGTGAAGAGCCGGGCTCCTACAATGAGCAGTTCTTC
>once|TRBD1|TRBJ1-1|TRBV4-1
CASSRGQPFNTEAFF
TGCGCCAGCAGCCGGGGACAGCCTTTTAACACTGAAGCTTTCTTT
>-|-|TRBJ2-7|TRBV5-1
CASRRFAGLSSYEQYF
TGCGCCAGCAGACGTTTCGCGGGGCTAAGCTCCTACGAGCAGTACTTC
>-|-|TRBJ1-1|TRBV6-1
CASSEARGNTEAFF
TGTGCCAGCAGTGAAGCGCGGGGGAACACTGAAGCTTTCTTT
>-|-|TRBJ2-5|TRBV28
CASSLFGTETQYF
TGTGCCAGCAGTTTATTCGGGACTGAGACCCAGTACTTC
>-|-|TRBJ2-1|TRBV7-9
CASSSRGGGEQFF
TGTGCCAGCAGCTCCAGGGGTGGGGGAGAGCAGTTCTTC
>-|-|TRBJ1-5|TRBV6-2/TRBV6-3
CASSLDNSNQPQHF
TGTGCCAGCAGCTTAGACAATAGCAATCAGCCCCAGCATTTT
>-|TRBD2|TRBJ2-5|TRBV15
CATSRDPRLAGGGQETQYF
TGTGCCACCAGCAGAGACCCTAGACTAGCGGGGGGAGGGCAAGAGACCCAGTACTTC
>-|TRBD1|TRBJ1-2|TRBV7-9
CASSGSDRPNYGYTF
TGTGCCAGCAGCGGATCGGACAGGCCTAACTATGGCTACACCTTC
>once|-|TRBJ2-1|TRBV10-3
CAISGGGTQDNEQFF
TGTGCCATCAGTGGTGGGGGCACCCAGGACAATGAGCAGTTCTTC
>-|TRBD1|TRBJ2-7|TRBV2
CASLSSRDRVYEQYF
TGTGCCAGCCTAAGTAGCCGGGACAGGGTATACGAGCAGTACTTC
>-|-|TRBJ2-1|TRBV6-4
CASSPGAGGSNEQFF
TGTGCCAGCAGCCCCGGGGCAGGGGGGAGCAATGAGCAGTTCTTC
>-|-|TRBJ2-5|TRBV9
CASSAAGAAQETQYF
TGTGCCAGCAGCGCCGCAGGGGCGGCCCAAGAGACCCAGTACTTC
>-|TRBD1|TRBJ1-1|TRBV6-5
CASRPGQGYTEAFF
TGTGCCAGCAGGCCGGGACAGGGATACACTGAAGCTTTCTTT
>-|-|TRBJ2-1|TRBV7-2
CASSLDSGWSPDNEQFF
TGTGCCAGCAGCTTAGACAGCGGGTGGTCCCCTGACAATGAGCAGTTCTTC
>once|-|TRBJ1-6|TRBV2
CASSGQGLIDSPLHF
TGTGCCAGCAGTGGCCAGGGACTGATCGATTCACCCCTCCACTTT
>once|TRBD2|TRBJ2-1|TRBV7-3
CASSFGTSGGYNEQFF
TGTGCCAGCAGCTTCGGGACTAGCGGGGGTTACAATGAGCAGTTCTTC
>-|-|TRBJ1-2|TRBV5-4
CASSVGPSDNKGYTF
TGTGCCAGCAGCGTGGGCCCTAGCGACAATAAGGGCTACACCTTC
>-|-|TRBJ1-1|TRBV10-1
CASSGSRNTEAFF
TGCGCCAGCAGTGGTTCCAGGAACACTGAAGCTTTCTTT
>-|-|TRBJ2-5|TRBV10-1
CASSRRSQETQYF
TGCGCCAGCTCCCGACGGAGCCAAGAGACCCAGTACTTC
>-|TRBD1|TRBJ2-1|TRBV2
CASSEWGPQGAWHNEQFF
TGTGCCAGCAGTGAATGGGGTCCTCAGGGGGCGTGGCACAATGAGCAGTTCTTC
>-|-|TRBJ1-4|TRBV19
CASSQGFEKLFF
TGTGCCAGTAGCCAGGGATTTGAAAAACTGTTTTTT
>once|TRBD1|TRBJ1-2|TRBV20-1
CSASSRGSYGYTF
TGCAGTGCTAGTTCCAGGGGGTCCTATGGCTACACCTTC
>-|-|TRBJ1-3|TRBV5-1
CASIRQGYGNTIYF
TGCGCCAGCATCCGGCAGGGTTATGGAAACACCATATATTTT
>-|-|TRBJ1-6|TRBV30
CAWSLRGASNSPLHF
TGTGCCTGGAGTCTCCGCGGGGCCTCTAATTCACCCCTCCACTTT
>-|-|TRBJ1-1|TRBV7-9
CASSSGLGGTNTEAFF
TGTGCCAGCAGCTCTGGTCTTGGGGGCACGAACACTGAAGCTTTCTTT
>-|-|TRBJ2-1|TRBV7-2
CASSLALGGGTYNEQFF
TGTGCCAGCAGCTTAGCGCTTGGGGGGGGCACCTACAATGAGCAGTTCTTC